What follows are 17 T cell receptor beta chains derived from one specimen sequenced in a study of cytomegalovirus exposure and HLA in healthy donors. The primer mix had 60 Vbeta and 13 Jbeta primers. This table comes from immunoSEQ multiplex PCR, and its TCRdb copy is limited to in-frame clones, with some not included. The table has 100,000 to 150,000 clones, 82% seen once. Source material: PBMCs. These receptors originate from a male donor in good health and CMV-seropositive.

The J gene is TRBJ2-2, the V gene TRBV18; TRBD1 aligns across 8 bases. This CDR3 is built from 16 residues. From germline, CDR1 is KGHSH and CDR2 LQKENI. Losses at the gene ends were 4 bases for V and 0 bases for J; bases not matched to a gene: 4. This CDR3 reads CASSLRQGSNTGELFF. Here the CDR3 DNA reads TGTGCCAGCTCACTTCGACAGGGGTCGAACACCGGGGAGCTGTTTTTT.

This clone is a singleton in its sample. The CDR3 loop reads CASSPRQNTEAFF. The CDR3 DNA sequence: TGCGCCAGCAGCCCGAGACAGAACACTGAAGCTTTCTTT. The chain couples TRBV5-1 to TRBJ1-1; no clear D. Trimming pared 4 bases from V and 1 base from J, leaving 8 bases between. The CDR3 length is 13 residues. CDR1 and CDR2 (germline): SGHRS, YFSETQ.

This rearrangement joins TRBV30 to TRBJ2-5; 8 bases are a match to TRBD2. V trimming: 1 base; J trimming: 5 bases; junction bases outside the gene matches: 9. The CDR3 contains 15 residues. Per the germline V gene, CDR1 is GTSNPN and CDR2 is SVGIG (reference sequence). The CDR3 nucleotides read TGTGCCTGGAGTGCTCAAGCGGGAGCTTGGGAGACCCAGTACTTC. Amino acid sequence: CAWSAQAGAWETQYF. Supplemented by reference TRBV30 and TRBJ2-5, the full variable domain reads SQTIHQWPATLVQPVGSPLSLECTVEGTSNPNLYWYRQAAGRGLQLLFYSVGIGQISSEVPQNLSASRPQDRQFILSSKKLLLSDSGFYLCAWSAQAGAWETQYFGPGTRLLVL.

The chain couples TRBV6-5 to TRBJ2-3, with D perhaps TRBD1 (6 bases). The V and J ends lost 5 bases and 2 bases respectively, with 8 bases between them. The CDR3 contains 13 residues. In germline, CDR1 is MNHEY, CDR2 SVGAGI. The CDR3 is CASSDRFTDTQYF. In DNA form, the CDR3 reads TGTGCCAGCAGTGACAGGTTCACAGATACGCAGTATTTT.

The chain carries TRBV15 and TRBJ1-1, with D hard to call. CDR1 and CDR2 from the germline V gene are LNHNV and YYDKDF (reference sequence). Trimming removed 0 bases from V and 7 bases from J, with 9 bases in between. The CDR3 is 13 residues long. CDR3 in DNA: TGTGCCACCAGCAGAGATACGGGGTTTGAAGCTTTCTTT. This translates into CATSRDTGFEAFF.

The chain employs TRBV5-8 and TRBJ2-5, with D perhaps matching TRBD1 (5 bases). The CDR3 covers 16 residues. The germline V gene has CDR1 SGHTS and CDR2 YDEGEE. V was pared by 4 bases and J by 2 bases, with 18 bases between. The CDR3 reads CASSLVGAANQETQYF. The CDR3, as DNA: TGTGCCAGCAGCCTCGTTGGGGCAGCTAATCAAGAGACCCAGTACTTC.

CDR3 DNA: TGTGCCAGCAGTTTAAGGACAGAAAACTACGAGCAGTACTTC. The encoded protein is CASSLRTENYEQYF. V gene TRBV28 combines with J gene TRBJ2-5; D possibly corresponds to TRBD1 (6 bases). Judging by the DNA end, TRBJ2-7 fits better; the J call may be wrong. The CDR3 consists of 14 residues. The V gene's germline CDR1 is MDHEN and CDR2 SYDVKM.

This clone was seen just once. This chain connects TRBV27 to TRBJ1-1; no clear D. Germline CDR1 is MNHEY and CDR2 is SMNVEV (reference sequence). The CDR3 contains 15 residues. The V gene lost 5 bases and the J gene lost 1 base, with 14 bases spanning the gap. The CDR3, as DNA: TGTGCCAGCAGTCCCGGAGAGGGCGGGAACACTGAAGCTTTCTTT. Translated: CASSPGEGGNTEAFF.

The V and J genes are TRBV7-6 and TRBJ2-1, with D maybe TRBD1 (5 bases). CDR3 size: 15 residues. Trimming shortened V by 5 bases and J by 1 base, and 12 bases separated the two germline ends. Germline CDR1 SGHVS, CDR2 FNYEAQ. CDR3 in DNA: TGTGCCAGCAGCGGGGTAAGGGGTTCCTACAATGAGCAGTTCTTC. Translated: CASSGVRGSYNEQFF. Combining the CDR3 with reference TRBV7-6 and TRBJ2-1 gives the whole variable domain GAGVSQSPRYKVTKRGQDVALRCDPISGHVSLYWYRQALGQGPEFLTYFNYEAQQDKSGLPNDRFSAERPEGSISTLTIQRTEQRDSAMYRCASSGVRGSYNEQFFGPGTRLTVL.

The rearrangement joins TRBV19 to TRBJ2-1; no firm D call. With 8 bases removed from V and 8 bases from J, the gap between germline ends came to 19 bases. Germline CDR1 LNHDA, CDR2 SQIVND (reference sequence). The CDR3 totals 14 residues. CDR3 loop: CASAGSASYYEQFF. The CDR3 nucleotides are TGTGCCAGTGCCGGCAGCGCCTCTTACTATGAGCAGTTCTTC.

The gene calls are TRBV10-3 and TRBJ1-1; possibly TRBD1 for D (6 bases). V lost 6 bases and J lost 1, with 15 bases in between. CDR3 length: 15 amino acids. Germline V lookup: CDR1 ENHRY, CDR2 SYGVKD. The CDR3 loop reads CAISVSRTANTEAFF. CDR3 DNA sequence: TGTGCCATCAGCGTATCCAGGACAGCGAACACTGAAGCTTTCTTT.

This chain uses TRBV4-1 with TRBJ2-1; tentative D call: TRBD2 (6 bases). Trimming left V 4 bases short and J 0 bases short, with 13 bases between. In germline, CDR1 is MGHRA, CDR2 YSYEKL. The CDR3 is 16 residues long. The CDR3 loop is CASSPRAGISYNEQFF. CDR3 bases: TGCGCCAGCAGCCCGCGAGCGGGCATCTCCTACAATGAGCAGTTCTTC.

The J gene is TRBJ1-4, the V gene TRBV28, with TRBD1 matching 7 bases. Per the germline V gene, CDR1 is MDHEN and CDR2 is SYDVKM. This CDR3 contains 14 residues. The V and J ends lost 7 bases and 6 bases, in that order; junction bases with no gene match: 8. The CDR3 region is CASILDRDDEKLFF. CDR3 DNA: TGTGCCAGCATCCTAGACAGGGACGATGAAAAACTGTTTTTT. Based on the CDR3 plus reference TRBV28 and TRBJ1-4, the full variable domain is DVKVTQSSRYLVKRTGEKVFLECVQDMDHENMFWYRQDPGLGLRLIYFSYDVKMKEKGDIPEGYSVSREKKERFSLILESASTNQTSMYLCASILDRDDEKLFFGSGTQLSVL.

The chain is built from TRBV7-9 and TRBJ2-7, with D perhaps TRBD2 (5 bases). The CDR3 runs to 13 residues. CDR1 and CDR2 (germline): SEHNR, FQNEAQ (reference sequence). V was clipped by 8 bases and J by 1 base, with 12 bases between them. The CDR3 DNA reads as TGTGCCAGCGTCCCACGAGGGTCCTACGAGCAGTACTTC. It codes for CASVPRGSYEQYF.

The chain joins TRBV9 to TRBJ2-1, with TRBD2 matching over 9 bases. The CDR3 length is 15 residues. V shed 0 bases and J 4 bases; nucleotides not matched to a gene: 2. Germline CDR1 is SGDLS and CDR2 is YYNGEE. CDR3 residues: CASSVGGRAYNEQFF. The CDR3 DNA follows: TGTGCCAGCAGCGTAGGCGGGAGGGCTTACAATGAGCAGTTCTTC.

V usage is TRBV2 and J usage is TRBJ2-3; 13 positions match TRBD2. The CDR3 is 15 residues long. Germline V gene lookup returns CDR1 SNHLY and CDR2 FYNNEI. J lost 6 bases, V lost 6 bases, and 6 bases had no gene match. The CDR3 DNA sequence: TGTGCCAGCAGCGGACTAGCGGGAGTAGAGGATACGCAGTATTTT. Protein sequence: CASSGLAGVEDTQYF.

The V call is TRBV28, the J call TRBJ2-7; 9 nucleotides line up with TRBD2. Losses at the gene ends were 2 bases for V and 6 bases for J; bases not matched to a gene: 2. The CDR3 has 13 amino acids. In germline, CDR1 is MDHEN, CDR2 SYDVKM. The CDR3 region is CASSLAGGREQYF. The CDR3 DNA reads TGTGCCAGCAGTTTAGCGGGAGGGCGCGAGCAGTACTTC.